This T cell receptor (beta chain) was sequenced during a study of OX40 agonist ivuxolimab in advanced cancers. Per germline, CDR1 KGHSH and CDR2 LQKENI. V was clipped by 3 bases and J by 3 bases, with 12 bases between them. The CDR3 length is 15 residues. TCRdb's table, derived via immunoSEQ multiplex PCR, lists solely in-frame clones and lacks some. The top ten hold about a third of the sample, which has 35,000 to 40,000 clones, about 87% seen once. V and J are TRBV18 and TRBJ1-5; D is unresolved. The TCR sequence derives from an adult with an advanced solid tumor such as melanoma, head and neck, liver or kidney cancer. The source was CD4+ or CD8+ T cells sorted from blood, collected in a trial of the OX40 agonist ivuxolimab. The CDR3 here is CASSPRNRDNQPQHF. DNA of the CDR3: TGTGCCAGCTCACCGAGAAACCGAGACAATCAGCCCCAGCATTTT.